This T cell receptor beta chain was identified in a study of early T cells in non-severe SARS-CoV-2 infection. Overall study: The input, bulk RNA from unsorted whole blood, was sequenced, and chains were unpaired. Study conclusions and caveats: The study's VDJdb matching favored anti-spike CD8 responses and missed private and CD4 specificities.

TCRdb ran MiXCR on the 5' RACE reads and lists one entry per CDR3 protein. The repertoire has around 64,000 distinct CDR3 sequences, around 11% of them found once; the top ten carry approximately 6.4%. This clonotype was recorded many times. Its antigen remains unknown. V gave up 3 bases and J gave up 0 bases, with 16 bases separating them. The CDR3 sequence is 18 residues long. In germline, CDR1 is KGHDR, CDR2 SFDVKD. Source material: whole blood. The chain employs TRBV24-1 and TRBJ2-2, with D uncertain. This sequence originates from an adult who was a healthcare worker with PCR-confirmed SARS-CoV-2 infection or an uninfected control (not recorded which). The CDR3 DNA is TGTGCCACCAGTGATCCCTTCGTCGGGCAGCCGAACACCGGGGAGCTGTTTTTT. It is translated as CATSDPFVGQPNTGELFF.